This T cell receptor (beta chain) was sequenced for a study of vaccination and CD4 T cells after COVID-19. Oncomine TCR Beta short-read sequencing was applied to DNA from cultured CD4+ T cells. TCRdb re-called the PCR reads with MiXCR, one entry per CDR3 protein. Of some 19,000 distinct CDR3 sequences in the sample, around half were seen once. Study outcomes and limitations: Among convalescent patients, a median about 83% of reactive clones emerged only after vaccination. A comparatively limited set of convalescent patients was examined, with no early post-infection timepoints.

CDR3 size: 16 residues. V was clipped by 0 bases and J by 4 bases; unmatched bases: 9. Germline CDR1 is MNHEY and CDR2 is SVGAGI. Described treatment: approximately 9-day PBMC culture with coronavirus spike peptide pools or control peptides (ViraFEST assay). Of note for this clonotype: What it binds is unknown.

The receptor was derived from a human donor who had recovered from COVID-19. The rearrangement uses TRBV6-5 and TRBJ2-7, with 7 bases that match TRBD2. The sequenced sample was CD4+ T cells from blood, cultured in vitro. The CDR3 nucleotides are TGTGCCAGCAGTTACTCGATGAGCGGGAATCTGTACGAGCAGTACTTC. Translating gives CASSYSMSGNLYEQYF.